This T cell receptor (beta chain) was profiled in a study of blood T cell repertoires in COVID-19. The V gene's germline CDR1 is SGHRS and CDR2 YFSETQ. The CDR3 totals 17 residues. V trimming: 4 bases; J trimming: 7 bases; junction bases outside the gene matches: 9. The table came from immunoSEQ multiplex PCR; TCRdb's copy has only in-frame clones and leaves some out. The profile shows some 350,000 clones, roughly nine tenths of them singletons. Material for sequencing was PBMCs or T cells enriched from blood (not recorded which). This chain links TRBV5-1 with TRBJ2-2; 14 bases map to TRBD2. The receptor was derived from a man between 18 and 29 years old who had recovered from COVID-19. DNA of the CDR3: TGCGCCAGCAGCCGGGGACTAGCGGGGGCCTTGGACGGGGAGCTGTTTTTT. Translating gives CASSRGLAGALDGELFF.